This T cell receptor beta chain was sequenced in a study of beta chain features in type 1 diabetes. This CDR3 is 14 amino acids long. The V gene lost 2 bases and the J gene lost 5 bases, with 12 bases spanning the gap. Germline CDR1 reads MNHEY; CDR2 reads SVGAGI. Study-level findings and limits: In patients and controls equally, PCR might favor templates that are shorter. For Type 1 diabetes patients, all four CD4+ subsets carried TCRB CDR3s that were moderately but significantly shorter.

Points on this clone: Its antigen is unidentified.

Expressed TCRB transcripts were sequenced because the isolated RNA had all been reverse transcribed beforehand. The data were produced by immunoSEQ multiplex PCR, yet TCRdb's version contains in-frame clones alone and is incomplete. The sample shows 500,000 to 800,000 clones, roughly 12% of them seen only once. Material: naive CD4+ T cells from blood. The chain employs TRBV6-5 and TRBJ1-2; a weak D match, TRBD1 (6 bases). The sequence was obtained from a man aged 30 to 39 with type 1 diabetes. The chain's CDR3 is CASSYLRDNYGYTF. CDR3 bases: TGTGCCAGCAGTTACCTCCGGGACAATTATGGCTACACCTTC.